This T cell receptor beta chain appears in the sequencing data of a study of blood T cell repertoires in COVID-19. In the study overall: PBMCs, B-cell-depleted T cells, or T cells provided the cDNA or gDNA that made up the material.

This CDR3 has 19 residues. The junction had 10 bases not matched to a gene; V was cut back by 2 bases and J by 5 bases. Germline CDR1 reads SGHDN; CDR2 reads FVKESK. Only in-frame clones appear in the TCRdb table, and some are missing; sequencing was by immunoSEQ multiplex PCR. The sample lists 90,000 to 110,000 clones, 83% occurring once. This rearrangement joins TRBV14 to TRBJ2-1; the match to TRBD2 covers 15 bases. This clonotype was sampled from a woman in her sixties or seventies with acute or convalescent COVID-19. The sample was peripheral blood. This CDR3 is CASSQLGTSGRYKNNEQFF. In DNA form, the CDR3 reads TGTGCCAGCAGCCAACTTGGGACTAGCGGGAGGTATAAGAACAATGAGCAGTTCTTC.